This T cell receptor beta chain was retrieved from a study of blood T cell repertoires in COVID-19. Whole-study context: There were acute and convalescent COVID-19 samples, and they came from the United States, Italy and Spain.

The V end was cut by 0 bases, the J end by 1 base, with 10 bases between. The CDR3 loop spans 15 amino acids. CDR1 SGHRS and CDR2 YFSETQ come from the germline V gene. As originally analysed: Researchers report that nucleated cell counts were estimated from reference gene primer amplification. Data came from immunoSEQ multiplex PCR; TCRdb stores just in-frame clones and leaves some out. The V and J calls and the clone size are those of that table, but D and trimming were determined from the DNA. The table records 200,000 to 250,000 clones, around 86% of them present only once. Sequencing input: peripheral blood. The sequence derives from a man older than 75 with acute or convalescent COVID-19. This chain links TRBV5-1 with TRBJ1-1, with unresolved D. The CDR3 bases are TGCGCCAGCAGCTTGGCAACAGAAAAGAACACTGAAGCTTTCTTT. It translates to CASSLATEKNTEAFF.